This T cell receptor beta chain was recorded in a study of shared clonotypes between healthy human individuals (TCRdb year 2020). About the investigation overall: The cohort included a few men and a couple of women between 18 and 49 years of age. For each donor, CD4 naive and CD4 memory were each run on three plates, CD8 naive on two plates, and CD8 memory on one plate. To estimate repertoire size and how much clonotype sharing occurs between individuals, the study deeply sequenced the blood TCR repertoires of roughly 5 healthy adults. Libraries were prepared and TCR repertoires were sequenced by different laboratories using diverse techniques, in order to increase sequencing depth and limit assay-specific biases. Leukapheresis yielded between about 0.85 and 9 billion PBMCs per donor.

This clone has just a few counts. The antigen this receptor binds is unknown. No much larger clonotype is one base removed from it; base qualities were not supplied. Using the deep immunoSEQ assay, TCR CDR3 regions were amplified from genomic DNA by multiplex PCR. Genomic DNA extracted from each cell subset was distributed evenly over all wells of several immunoSEQ 96-well plates, and each plate served as one replicate. For sorted subsets, about 200 ng genomic DNA, equal to about 30,000 T cell genomes, was loaded into each replicate PCR. The purified libraries were quantified using a Qubit 3.0 fluorometer, sized with a Bioanalyzer 2100, and then quantified again using the KAPA Library Quantification kit. Each immunoSEQ 96-well plate was sequenced on its own single-read 150-cycle Illumina NextSeq 550 flow cell. Turning to the authors' computational methods: Because only junctional sequences without quality scores were contained in the immunoSEQ output, filtering matching that applied to full-length reads could not be performed. To assign V/J genes and CDR3, sequences were annotated against IMGT germline references using PyIR, a Python wrapper for IgBLAST v1.9. Reads with weak V/J assignments (E-value above 1e-6), missing CDR3, stop codons, out-of-frame junctions, or ambiguous translated residues were removed. A V3J clonotype was defined by an identical inferred V gene, J gene, and CDR3 amino acid sequence. The percentage overlap between two repertoires was calculated by dividing the number of shared unique clonotypes by the size of the smaller repertoire. Repertoire richness was assessed with RTK rarefaction, the Chao1 estimator, and Recon v2.1 estimates of unobserved clonotypes. OLGA was used to compute generation probabilities for all TCRbeta clonotypes that the gDNA method yielded from a few donors. The table comes from immuneACCESS by way of TCRdb, which keeps in-frame sequences with V and J called. Part of the clones is missing from these tables; in studies checked, under half for an unresolved V gene and the rest for unknown reasons. V and J calls and clone size are those listed in that table; D and trimming were worked out from the DNA. This sample is represented by about 1 million clones; about 80% of them were singletons. The leading ten clones occupy 0.4% to 0.55% of the sample.

Study-level results and caveats: Incomplete sequencing was indicated by rarefaction of sorted-subset datasets, despite the large sequencing depth. Sharing across a handful of donors was observed for approximately 5% of naive CD4, 3% to 3.5% of naive CD8, 2% to 2.5% of memory CD4, and about 0.4% of memory CD8 clonotypes. Sampling was limited to blood, and TCR repertoires in tissue likely differ from TCR repertoires in blood. Estimated clonotype richness was generally larger for naive than for memory subsets. The small number of donors limited the genetic and exposure-history diversity represented. Pairwise subsampling indicated that sequencing depth was expected to affect the degree of clonotype sharing among donors. Compared with non-shared clonotypes, clonotypes shared by all four sorted-subset donors had higher generation probabilities.

Donors were healthy HIV-negative adults with no recently reported acute infections or vaccinations. Every donor was a Caucasian adult living in Nashville, Tennessee, USA. Magnetic negative selection was used to enrich CD4+ T cells, after which naive cells were positively selected on CD45RA and the negative fraction became the memory subset. After blood collection by leukapheresis, PBMCs were isolated using Ficoll-Histopaque density gradient centrifugation and then cryopreserved in the vapor phase of liquid nitrogen. Analytical flow cytometry was used to check the purity and quantity of every magnetically sorted T cell population. From each sorted fraction, genomic DNA was isolated and quantified by UV absorbance on a Nanodrop 2000c. Sequencing used memory CD4+ T cells from PBMCs. Per the publication, the cell subset or site label means: CD45RA-negative fraction. The receptor's source is a man aged 18 to 30 in good health. Some clones in this sample may be carry-over from other donors' samples.

The CDR3 amino acid sequence is: CSVRAGLNTEAFF. The sequence in DNA is TGCAGCGTCAGGGCCGGCCTTAACACTGAAGCTTTCTTT. The V and J genes are TRBV29-1 and TRBJ1-1, and the D gene may be TRBD1, 5 bases matching. From the cysteine up to the phenylalanine, the CDR3 has a length of 13 residues. This entry keeps only the CDR3 DNA: 39 bases, framed from base 1. The germline V gene provides CDR1 SQVTM and CDR2 ANQGSEA. The junction shows trimming of 6 bases on V and 2 bases on J, plus 13 bases between the germline ends.